Sequencing of this T cell receptor (beta chain) was carried out in a study of blood T cell repertoires in COVID-19. The CDR3 contains 16 residues. Germline V gives CDR1 SGHAT, CDR2 FQNNGV. Trimming removed 1 base from V and 5 bases from J; junction bases left unmatched: 10. Clones were sequenced by immunoSEQ multiplex PCR, and TCRdb holds only the in-frame ones, with some missing. The sample has 25,000 to 30,000 clones; 89% are singletons. Sequencing was performed on peripheral blood. This clonotype originated in a human donor in a cohort sampled during active COVID-19. The V call is TRBV11-2, the J call TRBJ2-5; 7 bases match TRBD2. The CDR3: CASSLGGLPSAETQYF. The CDR3 bases are TGTGCCAGCAGCTTAGGGGGACTACCTAGTGCTGAGACCCAGTACTTC. The full variable domain, with the rest looked up from reference TRBV11-2 and TRBJ2-5, is EAGVAQSPRYKIIEKRQSVAFWCNPISGHATLYWYQQILGQGPKLLIQFQNNGVVDDSQLPKDRFSAERLKGVDSTLKIQPAKLEDSAVYLCASSLGGLPSAETQYFGPGTRLLVL.